The rows below give T cell receptor beta chains drawn from one sample of a study of blood T cell repertoires in COVID-19. This table comes from immunoSEQ multiplex PCR, and its TCRdb copy is limited to in-frame clones, with some not included. The sample has approximately 40,000 clones, around 90% seen once. Sequenced: peripheral blood. The source is a man in his sixties with acute or convalescent COVID-19. CDR3s include the opening cysteine and the closing phenylalanine or tryptophan. D genes are given only for firm matches. The size field is filled for only some rows; it gives once, few, many or a size class.

NA	14	TRBJ2-1	NA	TRBV6-5	TGTGCCAGCAGCCCGGCGGGGCACTACAATGAGCAGTTCTTC	CASSPAGHYNEQFF
NA	19	TRBJ2-6	NA	TRBV6-1	TGTGCCAGCAGTGAAGATGGGGGGGCATTCTACTCTGGGGCCAACGTCCTGACTTTC	CASSEDGGAFYSGANVLTF
NA	13	TRBJ1-4	NA	TRBV28	TGTGCCAGCACGTCCCGCGGGCTGGAAAAACTGTTTTTT	CASTSRGLEKLFF
TRBD1	16	TRBJ2-3	NA	TRBV9	TGTGCCAGCAGCGTAGCGGGACAGGGGAAAGTGGATACGCAGTATTTT	CASSVAGQGKVDTQYF
NA	13	TRBJ1-6	NA	TRBV12-3/TRBV12-4	TGTGCCAGCAGCCAGACAGGTGGTTCACCCCTCCACTTT	CASSQTGGSPLHF
NA	14	TRBJ1-5	NA	TRBV6-5	TGTGCCAGCTCACGAGTGAACGTCAATCAGCCCCAGCATTTT	CASSRVNVNQPQHF
NA	13	TRBJ1-2	few	TRBV5-4	TGTGCCAGCAGCTACCACAGGGCCTATGGCTACACCTTC	CASSYHRAYGYTF
TRBD1	16	TRBJ1-2	NA	TRBV4-3	TGCGCCAGCAGCCAAGTTTTTTGGGACAGGGGAAAGGGCTACACCTTC	CASSQVFWDRGKGYTF
TRBD1	16	TRBJ1-3	NA	TRBV6-5	TGTGCCAGCAGTTTGGACAGGGAAGGGACTGGAAACACCATATATTTT	CASSLDREGTGNTIYF
NA	13	TRBJ2-3	once	TRBV3-1/TRBV3-2	TGTGCCAGCAGCCAAACAGGGTTAGATACGCAGTATTTT	CASSQTGLDTQYF
NA	14	TRBJ2-5	NA	TRBV19	TGTGCCAGTAGTTTGACAGTCTCCCAAGAGACCCAGTACTTC	CASSLTVSQETQYF
NA	16	TRBJ2-1	NA	TRBV5-1	TGCGCCAGCAGCTTGGCCGAGGGCGGGACCTACAATGAGCAGTTCTTC	CASSLAEGGTYNEQFF
NA	13	TRBJ1-5	NA	TRBV5-1	TGCGCCAGCAGTTTCACCCCGGGGCAGCCCCAGCATTTT	CASSFTPGQPQHF
TRBD1	15	TRBJ1-2	NA	TRBV28	TGTGCCAGCAGTTTCCCGGGACAGGGGCACTATGGCTACACCTTC	CASSFPGQGHYGYTF
NA	14	TRBJ2-1	NA	TRBV10-2	TGCGCCAGCAGTCGAACTAGGACCTACAATGAGCAGTTCTTC	CASSRTRTYNEQFF
NA	13	TRBJ1-2	NA	TRBV19	TGTGCCAGTAGCAAACAGGGTAACTATGGCTACACCTTC	CASSKQGNYGYTF
TRBD1	13	TRBJ1-1	NA	TRBV5-5	TGTGCCAGCAGCCGACAGGGGAACACTGAAGCTTTCTTT	CASSRQGNTEAFF
TRBD1	15	TRBJ2-1	NA	TRBV7-9	TGTGCCAGCAGCCGTAGGCGGACAGGGGAGGATGAGCAGTTCTTC	CASSRRRTGEDEQFF
TRBD1	16	TRBJ1-5	NA	TRBV6-5	TGTGCCAGCAGTTACATCCCGGGACAGGATAATCAGCCCCAGCATTTT	CASSYIPGQDNQPQHF
TRBD1	17	TRBJ1-1	few	TRBV27	TGTGCCAGCAGTCCTACCCTCCAGACAGGGGTTAACACTGAAGCTTTCTTT	CASSPTLQTGVNTEAFF
NA	13	TRBJ1-5	few	TRBV12-3/TRBV12-4	TGTGCCAGCAGTCCCACAGGGTACCAGCCCCAGCATTTT	CASSPTGYQPQHF
NA	14	TRBJ2-7	NA	TRBV9	TGTGCCAGCAGCGCCGCCGAAAGGGAGTACGAGCAGTACTTC	CASSAAEREYEQYF
NA	15	TRBJ1-5	NA	TRBV3-1/TRBV3-2	TGTGCCAGCAGCCAGGCTAGCAGGGGAAATCAGCCCCAGCATTTT	CASSQASRGNQPQHF
TRBD1	14	TRBJ1-5	NA	TRBV28	TGTGCCAGCAGTTTGGGACAGCTCAATCAGCCCCAGCATTTT	CASSLGQLNQPQHF
TRBD1	17	TRBJ1-2	NA	TRBV7-2	TGTGCCAGCAGCTTACCCGAAGCCGGGACAGGGCGTGGGGGCTACACCTTC	CASSLPEAGTGRGGYTF
TRBD1	14	TRBJ2-1	NA	TRBV18	TGTGCCAGCTCAATGCAGGGGGTTAGGAATGAGCAGTTCTTC	CASSMQGVRNEQFF
NA	13	TRBJ2-1	medium-sized	TRBV6-1	TGTGCCAGCAGTGAGACGGACTTCCTGGAGCAGTTCTTC	CASSETDFLEQFF
TRBD1	14	TRBJ1-1	NA	TRBV11-2	TGTGCCAGCAGCCCTAACAGGGGTTCCACTGAAGCTTTCTTT	CASSPNRGSTEAFF
TRBD1	15	TRBJ1-1	NA	TRBV7-9	TGTGCCAGCAGCCATGGACAGGGGCAAAACACTGAAGCTTTCTTT	CASSHGQGQNTEAFF
NA	17	TRBJ2-1	once	TRBV5-1	TGCGCCAGCAGCTCCTACCGGGACAAGTCCTCCTACAATGAGCAGTTCTTC	CASSSYRDKSSYNEQFF
TRBD1	16	TRBJ2-1	NA	TRBV5-5	TGTGCCAGCAGCTCAAGCGGGACAGGGCTCAACAATGAGCAGTTCTTC	CASSSSGTGLNNEQFF
NA	12	TRBJ1-2	once	TRBV6-5	TGTGCCAGCAGTTATAGCAGCTATGGCTACACCTTC	CASSYSSYGYTF
NA	16	TRBJ1-3	NA	TRBV7-9	TGTGCCAGCAGCTTTACAGGGTTTGGCTCTGGAAACACCATATATTTT	CASSFTGFGSGNTIYF
NA	16	TRBJ2-5	NA	TRBV5-4	TGTGCCAGCAGCTTGGGTAAGCGGCTGTACCAAGAGACCCAGTACTTC	CASSLGKRLYQETQYF
NA	13	TRBJ2-1	NA	TRBV11-3	TGTGCCAGCAGCCTGGACAGAGACAATGAGCAGTTCTTC	CASSLDRDNEQFF
NA	14	TRBJ2-6	once	TRBV29-1	TGCAGCGTGAATGAGGGCCCTGGGGCCAACGTCCTGACTTTC	CSVNEGPGANVLTF
NA	14	TRBJ2-3	NA	TRBV11-3	TGTGCCAGCAGCTTAGGAGCTAGCACAGATACGCAGTATTTT	CASSLGASTDTQYF
TRBD1	17	TRBJ1-1	NA	TRBV5-5	TGTGCCAGCAGCTTGCGGACAGGGGGAGACGCGGACACTGAAGCTTTCTTT	CASSLRTGGDADTEAFF
NA	15	TRBJ1-4	once	TRBV6-1	TGTGCCAGCAGTGAAGGTCGGGGGTTAAGAGAAAAACTGTTTTTT	CASSEGRGLREKLFF
NA	16	TRBJ1-4	NA	TRBV4-1	TGCGCCAGCAGCCAGGGGAGGGCAGCAACTAATGAAAAACTGTTTTTT	CASSQGRAATNEKLFF
NA	15	TRBJ2-2	once	TRBV12-5	TGTGCTAGTGGTTTACGGCAGGGTTCGGCCGGGGAGCTGTTTTTT	CASGLRQGSAGELFF
NA	14	TRBJ1-5	NA	TRBV25-1	TGTGCCAGCAGTGTGCGCAATAGCAATCAGCCCCAGCATTTT	CASSVRNSNQPQHF
NA	14	TRBJ1-3	NA	TRBV4-3	TGCGCCAGCAGCCAAGACAGGGTCGGAAACACCATATATTTT	CASSQDRVGNTIYF
TRBD2	17	TRBJ2-3	NA	TRBV5-1	TGCGCCAGCAGCTTGCGCTTTGCGGGAGGCGGCACAGATACGCAGTATTTT	CASSLRFAGGGTDTQYF
TRBD2	18	TRBJ2-5	NA	TRBV7-8	TGTGCCAGCAGCTTAAGGGGTGGGGCTAGCGGGAGCCGGGAGACCCAGTACTTC	CASSLRGGASGSRETQYF
TRBD1	13	TRBJ2-3	NA	TRBV28	TGTGCCACAAACAGGGGCCGCACAGATACGCAGTATTTT	CATNRGRTDTQYF
TRBD2	15	TRBJ2-5	NA	TRBV9	TGTGCCAGCAGCGTAGGCCCCTGGGGGGGAGAGACCCAGTACTTC	CASSVGPWGGETQYF
NA	15	TRBJ2-1	NA	TRBV28	TGTGCCAGCAGTTTGGACGTAGGGGGTTACAATGAGCAGTTCTTC	CASSLDVGGYNEQFF
NA	14	TRBJ1-2	NA	TRBV2	TGTGCCAGCAGTGACAGGACAGAGCTATATGGCTACACCTTC	CASSDRTELYGYTF
NA	13	TRBJ2-3	once	TRBV27	TGTGCCAGCAGTTTACAGGGCGCAGATACGCAGTATTTT	CASSLQGADTQYF
TRBD2	15	TRBJ2-2	NA	TRBV9	TGTGCCAGCAGCGTCAGCGGGAGTAAGTCCGGGGAGCTGTTTTTT	CASSVSGSKSGELFF
TRBD1	16	TRBJ1-4	NA	TRBV2	TGTGCCAGCAGGGAGGACAGGGGGCCTACTAATGAAAAACTGTTTTTT	CASREDRGPTNEKLFF
TRBD2	17	TRBJ2-7	NA	TRBV18	TGTGCCAGCTCACCACCGGGTAGCGGGAGGGCCACGGGCGAGCAGTACTTC	CASSPPGSGRATGEQYF
TRBD1	14	TRBJ2-7	NA	TRBV3-1/TRBV3-2	TGTGCCAGCAGCCCCCGGGACAGGGGAAACGAGCAGTACTTC	CASSPRDRGNEQYF
TRBD2	19	TRBJ2-2	NA	TRBV3-1/TRBV3-2	TGTGCCAGCAGCCAAGGACTAGCGGGAGGGCCGCTCGACACCGGGGAGCTGTTTTTT	CASSQGLAGGPLDTGELFF
NA	16	TRBJ1-1	NA	TRBV4-3	TGCGCCAGCAGCCCCAGAGCCGGGACTCCGTTAACTGAAGCTTTCTTT	CASSPRAGTPLTEAFF
TRBD1	11	TRBJ1-3	NA	TRBV30	TGTGCCGGGACAGTGGGAAACACCATATATTTT	CAGTVGNTIYF
NA	18	TRBJ2-2	NA	TRBV4-3	TGCGCCAGCAGCCAAGAAGTATTGGCGGTTTTGAACACCGGGGAGCTGTTTTTT	CASSQEVLAVLNTGELFF
NA	12	TRBJ2-5	NA	TRBV28	TGTGCCAGCAGTTTATATCTAGAGACCCAGTACTTC	CASSLYLETQYF
NA	13	TRBJ2-7	NA	TRBV15	TGTGCCACCAGCAGAGAAAACGGAGGCGAGCAGTACTTC	CATSRENGGEQYF